These T cell receptor beta chains were read from a single sample in a study of read filtering for tumor transcriptome and immune sequencing. From the reads, TCRdb called clonotypes with MiXCR, one entry per CDR3 protein. The repertoire consists of approximately 90,000 distinct CDR3 sequences, with 20% to 25% occurring once and the leading ten covering about an eighth. Specimen: a population of CD138-negative cells sorted from bone marrow. The receptor source for this set is a donor aged 40 or older with multiple myeloma. Both conserved end residues are part of each CDR3. The order of the fields is J gene, clone size, V gene, D gene, CDR3 protein, CDR3 DNA. The D gene is left open where the match is weak. The size of a clone is reported for some rows only, either as once, few or many, or as a class for expanded clones.

>TRBJ1-2|many|TRBV3-1|.
CASSQVVGDSYTF
TGTGCCAGCAGCCAAGTTGTGGGGGACAGCTACACCTTC
>TRBJ2-3|many|TRBV7-8|.
CASSLRDVGRLYADTQYF
TGTGCCAGCAGCTTAAGGGACGTAGGACGGCTCTACGCAGATACGCAGTATTTT
>TRBJ2-4|.|TRBV2|.
CASSVGLWNIQYF
TGTGCCAGCAGTGTGGGGCTTTGGAACATTCAGTACTTC
>TRBJ2-7|many|TRBV4-1|.
CASSPWMGPSSYEQYF
TGCGCCAGCAGCCCCTGGATGGGCCCTTCTAGCTACGAGCAGTACTTC
>TRBJ1-5|many|TRBV28|.
CASRLPAAITQPQHF
TGTGCCAGCAGACTCCCCGCCGCCATCACCCAGCCCCAGCATTTT
>TRBJ1-1|many|TRBV4-1|.
CASSQDQVPNTEAFF
TGCGCCAGCAGCCAAGACCAGGTTCCGAACACTGAAGCTTTCTTT
>TRBJ2-2|many|TRBV2|TRBD2
CASSRTSGTTGELFF
TGTGCCAGCAGTAGGACTAGCGGAACGACCGGGGAGCTGTTTTTT
>TRBJ2-7|.|TRBV6-2/TRBV6-3|.
CASSYKPCRSDQYF
TGTGCCAGCAGTTACAAGCCTTGCCGGTCCGATCAGTACTTC
>TRBJ2-6|many|TRBV7-9|TRBD1
CASSQGDRGNSGANVLTF
TGTGCCAGCAGCCAGGGGGACAGGGGAAATTCTGGGGCCAACGTCCTGACTTTC
>TRBJ1-1|.|TRBV5-1|.
CDSSLDMRNTEAFF
TGCGACAGCAGCCTAGACATGAGGAACACTGAAGCTTTCTTT
>TRBJ2-5|many|TRBV20-1|TRBD1
CSARSDRVGEETQYF
TGCAGTGCTAGATCGGACAGGGTCGGAGAAGAGACCCAGTACTTC
>TRBJ2-1|many|TRBV5-1|TRBD2
CASSLVLAGSNEQFF
TGCGCCAGCAGCTTGGTCCTAGCGGGGTCGAATGAGCAGTTCTTC
>TRBJ1-1|many|TRBV3-2|.
CASSHGTANTEAFF
TGTGCCAGCAGCCACGGGACGGCGAACACTGAAGCTTTCTTT
>TRBJ2-7|.|TRBV30|.
CARSEGRTYEQYF
TGTGCCCGGAGTGAGGGGCGAACCTACGAGCAGTACTTC
>TRBJ1-1|many|TRBV28|.
CASSLWGNTEAFF
TGTGCCAGCAGCTTATGGGGTAACACTGAAGCTTTCTTT
>TRBJ2-7|few|TRBV29-1|.
CSVADLYEQYF
TGCAGCGTTGCTGATCTCTACGAGCAGTACTTC
>TRBJ1-1|many|TRBV28|.
CASSPRSYRLNGTEAFF
TGTGCCAGCAGTCCTAGGTCCTATCGCCTCAACGGAACTGAAGCTTTCTTT
>TRBJ1-1|many|TRBV25-1|.
CASALGRNTEAFF
TGTGCCAGCGCCCTAGGGAGGAACACTGAAGCTTTCTTT
>TRBJ1-2|.|TRBV6-1|.
CASSEGSQRNYGYTF
TGTGCCAGCAGTGAGGGGAGTCAGCGTAACTATGGCTACACCTTC
>TRBJ1-1|few|TRBV19|.
CASSQGGSTEAFF
TGTGCCAGTAGTCAGGGCGGATCCACTGAAGCTTTCTTT
>TRBJ2-1|many|TRBV28|TRBD1
CASSSPGTGGNEQFF
TGTGCCAGCAGTTCCCCCGGGACAGGGGGCAATGAGCAGTTCTTC
>TRBJ1-2|few|TRBV7-9|.
CASSLGGRVGYTF
TGTGCCAGCAGCTTAGGCGGTCGAGTTGGCTACACCTTC
>TRBJ2-3|many|TRBV7-9|TRBD2
CASSWTSGGDTQYF
TGTGCCAGCAGCTGGACTAGCGGGGGAGATACGCAGTATTTT
>TRBJ2-1|few|TRBV12-3/TRBV12-4|.
CASNDLEDEQFF
TGTGCCAGCAACGATCTGGAGGATGAGCAGTTCTTC
>TRBJ2-5|.|TRBV29-1|TRBD2
CSAREGPGTQYF
TGCAGCGCTAGGGAGGGTCCGGGGACCCAGTACTTC
>TRBJ2-6|many|TRBV5-1|.
CASSFTESGANVLTF
TGCGCCAGCAGCTTTACGGAATCTGGGGCCAACGTCCTGACTTTC